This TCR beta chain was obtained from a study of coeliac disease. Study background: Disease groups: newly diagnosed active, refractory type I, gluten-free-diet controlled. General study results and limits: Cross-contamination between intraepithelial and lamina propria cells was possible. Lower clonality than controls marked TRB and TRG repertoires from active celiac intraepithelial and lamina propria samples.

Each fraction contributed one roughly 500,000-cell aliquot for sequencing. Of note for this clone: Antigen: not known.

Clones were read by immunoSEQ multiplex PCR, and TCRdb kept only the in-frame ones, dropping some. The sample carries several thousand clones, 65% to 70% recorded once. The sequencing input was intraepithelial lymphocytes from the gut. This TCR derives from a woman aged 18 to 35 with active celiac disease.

Written as DNA, the CDR3 is TGTGCCAGCAGCCTATATAACTATGGCTACACCTTC. Its protein product is CASSLYNYGYTF. The chain uses TRBV11-2 and TRBJ1-2; no reliable D call. The ends were cut back, 5 bases at V and 1 base at J, with 5 bases in the middle. The CDR3 loop spans 12 amino acids. CDR1 is SGHAT, CDR2 FQNNGV, per germline.